The rows below give T cell receptor beta chains drawn from one sample of a study of shared clonotypes between healthy human individuals. Repertoires were generated with immunoSEQ multiplex PCR, while TCRdb's copy carries only in-frame clones and drops some. The sample has more than 850,000 clones; about 80% are singletons. Sequencing used memory CD4+ T cells from PBMCs. Every receptor here comes from a man younger than 30 in good health. Some clones in this sample may be carry-over from other donors' samples. CDR3s include the opening cysteine and the closing phenylalanine or tryptophan. D genes are given only for firm matches. A row's size may be missing; if present it is once, few, many or a size class.

len	abundance	v_gene	j_gene	d_gene	CDR3nt	CDR3aa
17	-	TRBV11-2	TRBJ2-2	TRBD1	TGTGCCAGCAGCTTTGGCCGTGGGACAGGGGTAACCGGGGAGCTGTTTTTT	CASSFGRGTGVTGELFF
13	-	TRBV7-9	TRBJ1-4	-	TGTGCCAGCAGCTTAGCCGGGACTGTAAAACTGTTTTTT	CASSLAGTVKLFF
11	-	TRBV6-1	TRBJ2-7	TRBD1	TGTGCCAGCACTCGGACAGGCGAGCAGTACTTC	CASTRTGEQYF
12	once	TRBV6-4	TRBJ1-2	-	TGTGCCAGCAGTCTACGGACGCCCCTGAGGACCTTC	CASSLRTPLRTF
13	-	TRBV25-1	TRBJ2-5	-	TGTGCCAGCAGCGCTCGGGGCGTAGAGACCCAGTACTTC	CASSARGVETQYF
14	-	TRBV11-2	TRBJ1-2	TRBD1	TGTGCCAGCAGCTCCATTCGGACAGGGATCGGCTACACCTTC	CASSSIRTGIGYTF
11	-	TRBV15	TRBJ2-1	-	TGTGCCACCTCGCGGAGGAGAGCCCAGTTCTTC	CATSRRRAQFF
15	-	TRBV18	TRBJ2-7	TRBD1	TGTGCCAGCTCATATGGGACAGGAATAACCTACGAGCAGTACTTC	CASSYGTGITYEQYF
12	few	TRBV4-3	TRBJ1-2	-	TGCGCCAGCAGCCAACAGGGACGTGGCTACACCTTC	CASSQQGRGYTF
14	-	TRBV10-3	TRBJ1-1	TRBD1	TGTGCCACCGGACAGGGTGGTCTGAACACTGAAGCTTTCTTT	CATGQGGLNTEAFF
13	-	TRBV7-8	TRBJ2-7	-	TGTGCCAGCAGCTTAGAGGCACCTCTACCGGGGTACTTC	CASSLEAPLPGYF
14	-	TRBV18	TRBJ2-1	-	TGTGCCAGCTCACCAAGGGTTGGCAACAATGAGCAGTTCTTC	CASSPRVGNNEQFF
15	-	TRBV4-3	TRBJ2-2	TRBD1	TGCGCCAGCAGCCTCCGGGACAGGGGGGCCGGGGAGCTGTTTTTT	CASSLRDRGAGELFF
14	once	TRBV5-4	TRBJ2-2	-	TGTGCCAGCAGCTTGGCCCTGGGGTCCGGGGAGCTGTTTTTT	CASSLALGSGELFF
14	-	TRBV2	TRBJ1-1	TRBD1	TGTGCCAGCGACCTACAGGGGCGGAACACTGAAGCTTTCTTT	CASDLQGRNTEAFF
12	-	TRBV2	TRBJ2-7	TRBD2	TGTGCCAGCAGGCGGGAGCTCTACGAGCAGTACTTC	CASRRELYEQYF
15	few	TRBV7-2	TRBJ2-3	-	TGTGCCAGCAGCTTAGAGGGAGTCTCTACAGATACGCAGTATTTT	CASSLEGVSTDTQYF
15	once	TRBV2	TRBJ1-5	-	TGTGCCAGCAGTGTCAGGACCGGGGGCAATCAGCCCCAGCATTTT	CASSVRTGGNQPQHF
14	-	TRBV7-2	TRBJ2-1	-	TGTGCCAGCAGCGATGTTTCTAGCAGCGATGAGCAGTTCTTC	CASSDVSSSDEQFF
11	many	TRBV27	TRBJ2-1	-	TGTGCCAGCACCTATTGGGGGGAGCAGTTCTTC	CASTYWGEQFF
11	few	TRBV29-1	TRBJ1-2	-	TGCAGCGTTGATCAAATCTATGGCTACACCTTC	CSVDQIYGYTF
13	-	TRBV7-9	TRBJ1-2	TRBD1	TGTGCCAGCAGCTTAGTCGGGACAGGGGTCCACACCTTC	CASSLVGTGVHTF
14	once	TRBV6-1	TRBJ2-7	TRBD1	TGTGCCAGCAGACCAGGGGGCGACTACTACGAGCAGTACTTC	CASRPGGDYYEQYF
14	-	TRBV28	TRBJ2-7	-	TGTGCCAGCAGTTTATTAGGGGATACCTACGAGCAGTACTTC	CASSLLGDTYEQYF
16	once	TRBV19	TRBJ1-3	-	TGTGCCAGTAGCGACCCGGGGGGCCGCTCTGGAAACACCATATATTTT	CASSDPGGRSGNTIYF
14	once	TRBV6-5	TRBJ1-2	-	TGTGCCAGCAGTTACGGAGGGACTAACTATGGCTACACCTTC	CASSYGGTNYGYTF
13	few	TRBV7-2	TRBJ1-2	TRBD1	TGTGCCAGCAGCCCCGGGGACAGCTATGGCTACACCTTC	CASSPGDSYGYTF
17	-	TRBV5-1	TRBJ1-3	-	TGCGCCAGCAGCCGCTTGGGGCGGGGATTCTCTGGAAACACCATATATTTT	CASSRLGRGFSGNTIYF
17	-	TRBV14	TRBJ1-1	TRBD1	TGTGCCAGCAGCCGCCTCCTTACAGGGGATTTGGCGACTGAAGCTTTCTTT	CASSRLLTGDLATEAFF
15	once	TRBV18	TRBJ2-7	TRBD1	TGTGCCAGCTCACCTACAGGGGGCGCCGCCTACGAGCAGTACTTC	CASSPTGGAAYEQYF
14	many	TRBV27	TRBJ1-4	-	TGTGCCAGCAGCACCTCATGGGGGGGCGAAAAACTGTTTTTT	CASSTSWGGEKLFF
14	-	TRBV11-3	TRBJ2-1	-	TGTGCCAGCAGCGGTACAGGAAAGTACAATGAGCAGTTCTTC	CASSGTGKYNEQFF
18	-	TRBV4-1	TRBJ2-2	TRBD2	TGCGCCAGCAGCCAAGTTCTAGCGGGAGCCACGAACACCGGGGAGCTGTTTTTT	CASSQVLAGATNTGELFF
15	-	TRBV11-2	TRBJ2-7	TRBD2	TGTGCCAGCAGCAATATAGCGGGAGGCCCCTACGAGCAGTACTTC	CASSNIAGGPYEQYF
19	-	TRBV18	TRBJ2-5	TRBD1	TGTGCCAGCTCACGGACGGGACAGGGTTTCACCGCCGGGTATGGGACCCAGTACTTC	CASSRTGQGFTAGYGTQYF
13	once	TRBV10-3	TRBJ1-2	-	TGTGCCATCAACTCCCCGGTGGGGGGCGGCTACACCTTC	CAINSPVGGGYTF
12	-	TRBV28	TRBJ1-3	-	TGTGCCAGCAGTTCCCCGATAAACACCATATATTTT	CASSSPINTIYF
20	few	TRBV5-1	TRBJ2-7	TRBD1	TGCGCCAGCAGCTTGGCTATCGGCCGGGACAGGGGGCTATTTTCCTACGAGCAGTACTTC	CASSLAIGRDRGLFSYEQYF
15	-	TRBV4-1	TRBJ2-1	TRBD2	TGCGCCAGCAGCCTTAGCGGGAGGGCCCTTTGGGAGCAGTTCTTC	CASSLSGRALWEQFF
14	-	TRBV6-1	TRBJ2-1	-	TGTGCCAGCTGCTCCCAGAGAGGCCGGGATGAGCAGTTCTTC	CASCSQRGRDEQFF
15	-	TRBV11-2	TRBJ1-5	TRBD1	TGTGCCAGCAGCTTATCAGGGACAGTCAATCAGCCCCAGCATTTT	CASSLSGTVNQPQHF
14	many	TRBV9	TRBJ2-7	-	TGTGCCAGCAGCGTAGATGGGGTCGTAGGTGAGCAGTACTTC	CASSVDGVVGEQYF
17	-	TRBV7-9	TRBJ1-1	TRBD1	TGTGCCAGCAGCTTAGGTAGTTACAGGGGCAAGGGCACTGAAGCTTTCTTT	CASSLGSYRGKGTEAFF
14	-	TRBV18	TRBJ2-5	TRBD1	TGTGCCAGCTCTCCGCACACAGGGGGAGAGACCCAGTACTTC	CASSPHTGGETQYF
13	-	TRBV6-5	TRBJ1-2	-	TGTGCCAGCAGCCCGACAGTTGGCTATGGCTACACCTTC	CASSPTVGYGYTF
17	-	TRBV7-9	TRBJ1-1	-	TGTGCCAGCAGCTTAGCGACTCTCCAGCAGATGAACACTGAAGCTTTCTTT	CASSLATLQQMNTEAFF
15	few	TRBV6-5	TRBJ2-7	TRBD2	TGTGCCAGCAGCCCCCCGGGACTAAGCTCCTACGAGCAGTACTTC	CASSPPGLSSYEQYF
16	-	TRBV10-3	TRBJ2-1	TRBD2	TGTGCCATCAGCTCCGGACTAGCGGGAGATTACAATGAGCAGTTCTTC	CAISSGLAGDYNEQFF
16	-	TRBV11-3	TRBJ2-7	TRBD2	TGTGCCAGCAGCTTAGGAGGGGCTAGCGGGGCCTACGAGCAGTACTTC	CASSLGGASGAYEQYF
12	-	TRBV10-1	TRBJ2-5	-	TGCGCCAGCAGTGAGCCTGAAGAGACCCAGTACTTC	CASSEPEETQYF
15	-	TRBV5-4	TRBJ1-5	-	TGTGCCAGCAGCTTGAGGGAGCCCTTCCATCAGCCCCAGCATTTT	CASSLREPFHQPQHF
15	-	TRBV5-1	TRBJ1-2	-	TGCGCCAGCAGCTACGGCGGGGTTAGTAACTATGGCTACACCTTC	CASSYGGVSNYGYTF
17	-	TRBV28	TRBJ2-2	-	TGTGCCAGCAGAGGTGGGGGGCGGGGCGAGGGCACCGGGGAGCTGTTTTTT	CASRGGGRGEGTGELFF
14	-	TRBV6-6	TRBJ2-7	-	TGTGCCAGCAGTTACACCCAGACATCCTACGAGCAGTACTTC	CASSYTQTSYEQYF
15	-	TRBV7-2	TRBJ2-1	-	TGTGCCAGCAGCCCCGAAGGGGGGACCTACAATGAGCAGTTCTTC	CASSPEGGTYNEQFF
14	-	TRBV7-3	TRBJ2-5	TRBD2	TGTGCCAGCAGCTTCGGACTAGCGGGCGAGACCCAGTACTTC	CASSFGLAGETQYF